This T cell receptor (beta chain) was identified in a study of cytotoxic CD8 clonotypes in ibrutinib-treated CLL. Data came from immunoSEQ multiplex PCR; TCRdb stores just in-frame clones and leaves some out. The sample holds over 120,000 clones, 80% seen once. The CDR3 runs to 14 residues. V lost 6 bases and J lost 1; bases outside the gene matches: 4. Germline loops: CDR1 SNHLY, CDR2 FYNNEI. The sequence came from a human donor with chronic lymphocytic leukemia. This chain connects TRBV2 to TRBJ2-5; 8 bases agree with TRBD2. The sequencing here drew on PBMCs, taken after 36 months of ibrutinib treatment. The CDR3 coding sequence is TGTGCCAGCAGATATACTAGCGGCCAAGAGACCCAGTACTTC. Protein sequence: CASRYTSGQETQYF.